This TCR beta chain was recovered during a study of blood T cell repertoires in COVID-19. The CDR3 extends over 14 amino acids. Germline lookup yields CDR1 SGHRS and CDR2 YFSETQ. Losses at the gene ends were 5 bases for V and 1 base for J; bases not matched to a gene: 5. Sequencing used immunoSEQ multiplex PCR; TCRdb keeps in-frame clones, though not all of them. This sample has 95,000 to 150,000 clones; 87% occur once, and the top ten carry 2% to 2.5%. Sequencing input: peripheral blood. This receptor was identified in a woman in her 50s with acute or convalescent COVID-19. The genes are TRBV5-1 and TRBJ2-5, with 7 bases identical to TRBD2. CDR3 nucleotides: TGCGCCAGCAGGCCGACTAGCCGCCAAGAGACCCAGTACTTC. Residues: CASRPTSRQETQYF.